This entry features one TCR beta chain sequence. This entry is derived from a study of blood T cell repertoires in COVID-19. About the study: There were acute and convalescent COVID-19 samples, and they came from the United States, Italy and Spain. PBMCs, B-cell-depleted T cells, or T cells were the source of the cDNA or gDNA that made up the material.

This CDR3 contains 15 residues. J was trimmed by 5 bases and V by 3 bases; bases with no gene match: 9. Germline V CDR1 and CDR2: KGHSH, LQKENI. Study processing details: Amplification with reference gene primers provided the estimates of nucleated cell counts. Measured with immunoSEQ multiplex PCR; TCRdb has only the in-frame clones, and not every one. The D gene and trimming were derived from the DNA, and the V and J assignments and clone size from that table. This sample has 70,000 to 100,000 clones; approximately 78% occur once, and the top ten carry less than 20%. The TCR comes from an elderly woman with acute or convalescent COVID-19. J is TRBJ1-2 and V is TRBV18, with 7 bases fitting TRBD1. Specimen: peripheral blood. The CDR3, as DNA: TGTGCCAGCTCACCCCTAGGACAGGAGGGATATGGCTACACCTTC. Translated: CASSPLGQEGYGYTF. The full variable domain, in which reference TRBV18 and TRBJ1-2 provide the parts outside the CDR3, is NAGVMQNPRHLVRRRGQEARLRCSPMKGHSHVYWYRQLPEEGLKFMVYLQKENIIDESGMPKERFSAEFPKEGPSILRIQQVVRGDSAAYFCASSPLGQEGYGYTFGSGTRLTVV.